The T cell receptor (beta chain) under discussion was sequenced for a study of T cell responses to AZD1222 COVID-19 vaccine. The CDR3 totals 15 residues. Germline CDR1 MDHEN, CDR2 SYDVKM. V lost 1 base, J lost 2 bases, and 11 bases lay in between. Profiled with immunoSEQ multiplex PCR; TCRdb holds only in-frame clones, not every one. The sample lists 150,000 to 200,000 clones; 85% to 90% were seen once. The gene calls are TRBV28 and TRBJ1-2; unclear D gene. The clonotype originates from an adult who received the MenACWY meningococcal vaccine as a control. The sample in question was peripheral blood, obtained 28 days after the second dose of the MenACWY control vaccine. Here the CDR3 DNA reads TGTGCCAGCAGTTTATTTGAGGGTTGGAACTATGGCTACACCTTC. Translation gives CASSLFEGWNYGYTF.